Listed below are T cell receptor beta chains from one sample, sequenced in a study of cytomegalovirus exposure and HLA in healthy donors. Assay used: immunoSEQ multiplex PCR; TCRdb lists only in-frame clones, some missing. The sample yields over 100,000 clones, about 72% seen once. Sequenced sample: PBMCs. The receptors here all came from a female donor in good health and CMV-seronegative. Both conserved end residues are part of each CDR3. The order of the fields is J gene, D gene, CDR3 length, V gene, clone size, CDR3 protein, CDR3 DNA. D genes are given only for firm matches. Not all rows give a size; the values are once, few, many and, for expanded clones, a class.

TRBJ2-2	NA	15	TRBV2	NA	CASRSATGYTGELFF	TGTGCCAGCAGGAGCGCCACTGGGTACACCGGGGAGCTGTTTTTT
TRBJ1-3	TRBD1	15	TRBV7-9	once	CASSQGQVSGNTIYF	TGTGCCAGCAGCCAGGGACAGGTCTCTGGAAACACCATATATTTT
TRBJ2-6	NA	16	TRBV5-1	NA	CASSFTGSPGANVLTF	TGCGCCAGCAGCTTCACAGGGAGTCCTGGGGCCAACGTCCTGACTTTC
TRBJ2-5	NA	13	TRBV7-3	NA	CASSLPGQETQYF	TGTGCCAGCAGCTTACCGGGCCAAGAGACCCAGTACTTC
TRBJ2-1	TRBD2	14	TRBV19	NA	CASSTPAGVNEQFF	TGTGCCAGTAGTACCCCAGCGGGAGTCAATGAGCAGTTCTTC
TRBJ2-7	TRBD2	15	TRBV5-4	medium-sized	CASSFIAGAEYEQYF	TGTGCCAGCAGCTTCATAGCGGGAGCCGAATACGAGCAGTACTTC
TRBJ2-7	NA	15	TRBV5-6	NA	CASSLHIWAHYEQYF	TGTGCCAGCAGCCTACACATCTGGGCCCACTACGAGCAGTACTTC
TRBJ2-3	NA	15	TRBV5-1	NA	CASSLEAVGTDTQYF	TGCGCCAGCAGCTTGGAGGCGGTTGGCACAGATACGCAGTATTTT
TRBJ1-2	NA	12	TRBV2	NA	CASRGQISGYTF	TGTGCCAGCAGGGGGCAGATCTCAGGCTACACCTTC
TRBJ2-1	TRBD2	16	TRBV5-4	NA	CASSSRTSGRGNEQFF	TGTGCCAGCAGCTCCCGGACTAGCGGGCGTGGGAATGAGCAGTTCTTC